This T cell receptor (beta chain) was identified during a study of PD-L1 blockade in urothelial cancer. The overall study: The median T cell count in blood samples was about 140,000. Notes on the study in general: Having blood TCR clonality under the median before treatment predicted better survival.

As to this clone: Its target is unknown.

This table comes from immunoSEQ multiplex PCR, and its TCRdb copy is limited to in-frame clones, with some not included. The repertoire holds more than 95,000 clones, with 80% to 90% as singletons. The CDR3 has 15 amino acids. The V segment lost 3 bases and the J segment 3 bases; nucleotides outside the gene matches: 3. CDR1 and CDR2 (germline): SGHDT, YYEEEE. Time point specified: peripheral blood 6 weeks after treatment start. The diagnosis in patients was locally advanced or metastatic urothelial carcinoma. Sequencing was performed on PBMCs, taken around atezolizumab (anti-PD-L1) treatment. The receptor's source is a man in his 60s with urothelial cancer. The V gene is TRBV5-6, the J gene TRBJ2-1, with TRBD2 identical over 10 bases. CDR3: CASSSSGSSYNEQFF. The CDR3 coding sequence is TGTGCCAGCAGCTCTAGCGGGAGTAGCTACAATGAGCAGTTCTTC.